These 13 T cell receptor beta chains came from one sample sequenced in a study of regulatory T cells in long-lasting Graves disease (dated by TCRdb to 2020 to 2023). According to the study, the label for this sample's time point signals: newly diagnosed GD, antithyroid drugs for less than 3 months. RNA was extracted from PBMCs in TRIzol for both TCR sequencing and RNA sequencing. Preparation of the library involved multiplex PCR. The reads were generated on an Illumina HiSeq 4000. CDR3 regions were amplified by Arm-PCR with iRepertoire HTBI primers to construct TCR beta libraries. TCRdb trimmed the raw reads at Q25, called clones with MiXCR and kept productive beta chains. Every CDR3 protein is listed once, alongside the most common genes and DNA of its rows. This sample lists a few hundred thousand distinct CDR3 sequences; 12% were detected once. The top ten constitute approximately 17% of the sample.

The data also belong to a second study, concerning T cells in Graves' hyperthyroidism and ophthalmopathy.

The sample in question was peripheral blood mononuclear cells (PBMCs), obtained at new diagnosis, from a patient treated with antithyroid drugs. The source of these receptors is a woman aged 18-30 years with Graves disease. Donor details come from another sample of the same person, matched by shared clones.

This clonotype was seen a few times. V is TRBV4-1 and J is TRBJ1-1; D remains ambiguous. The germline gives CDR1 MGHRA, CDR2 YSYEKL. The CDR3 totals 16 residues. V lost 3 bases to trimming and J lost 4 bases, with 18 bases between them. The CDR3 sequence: CASSQTGQLFATEAFF. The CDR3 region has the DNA TGCGCCAGCAGCCAGACTGGTCAGCTATTCGCCACTGAAGCTTTCTTT.

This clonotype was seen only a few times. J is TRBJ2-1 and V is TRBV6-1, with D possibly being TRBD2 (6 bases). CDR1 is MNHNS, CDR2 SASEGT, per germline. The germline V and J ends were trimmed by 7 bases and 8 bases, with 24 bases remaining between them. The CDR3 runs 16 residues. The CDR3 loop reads CASTRTPGEGGDEQFF. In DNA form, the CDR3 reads TGTGCCAGCACTCGAACTCCGGGAGAGGGCGGCGATGAGCAGTTCTTC.

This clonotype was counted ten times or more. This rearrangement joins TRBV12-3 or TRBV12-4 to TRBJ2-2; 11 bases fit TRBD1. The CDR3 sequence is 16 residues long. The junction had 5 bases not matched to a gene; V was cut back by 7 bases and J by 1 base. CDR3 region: CASTFGTGGNTGELFF. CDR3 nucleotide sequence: TGTGCCAGCACCTTCGGGACAGGGGGGAACACCGGGGAGCTGTTTTTT.

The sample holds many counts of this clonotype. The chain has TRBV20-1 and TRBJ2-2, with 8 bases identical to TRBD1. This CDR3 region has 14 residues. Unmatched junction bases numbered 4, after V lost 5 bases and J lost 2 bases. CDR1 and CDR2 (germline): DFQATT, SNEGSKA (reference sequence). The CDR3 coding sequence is TGCAGTGCTTTAGGACAGGGTAACACCGGGGAGCTGTTTTTT. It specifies CSALGQGNTGELFF.

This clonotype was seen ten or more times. CDR3 nucleotides: TGTGCCTGTAAAACCACAGGGAATCCAGATACGCAGTATTTT. Amino acids: CACKTTGNPDTQYF. This chain joins TRBV28 and TRBJ2-3, with a possible D match to TRBD1 (6 bases). The CDR3 is made up of 14 amino acids. Germline CDR1 is MDHEN and CDR2 is SYDVKM. The V end was cut by 11 bases, the J end by 4 bases, with 19 bases between.

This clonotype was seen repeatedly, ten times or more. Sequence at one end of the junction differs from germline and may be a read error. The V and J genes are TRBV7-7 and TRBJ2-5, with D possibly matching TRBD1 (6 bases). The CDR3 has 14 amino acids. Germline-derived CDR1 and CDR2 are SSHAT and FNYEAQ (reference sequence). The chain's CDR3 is CASSPHTGFETQYF. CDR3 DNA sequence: TGTGCTAGCAGCCCACATACAGGGTTTGAGACCCAGTACTTC. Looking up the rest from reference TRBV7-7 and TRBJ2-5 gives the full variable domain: GAGVSQSPRYKVTKRGQDVTLRCDPISSHATLYWYQQALGQGPEFLTYFNYEAQPDKSGLPSDRFSAERPEGSISTLTIQRTEQRDSAMYRCASSPHTGFETQYFGPGTRLLVL.

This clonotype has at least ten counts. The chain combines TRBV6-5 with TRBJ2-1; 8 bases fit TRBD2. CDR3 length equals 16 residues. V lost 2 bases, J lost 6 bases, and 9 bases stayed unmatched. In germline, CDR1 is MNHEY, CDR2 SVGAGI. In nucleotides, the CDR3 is TGTGCCAGCAGTTACGCCGAGACTAGCGCTTTCAATGAGCAGTTCTTC. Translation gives CASSYAETSAFNEQFF.

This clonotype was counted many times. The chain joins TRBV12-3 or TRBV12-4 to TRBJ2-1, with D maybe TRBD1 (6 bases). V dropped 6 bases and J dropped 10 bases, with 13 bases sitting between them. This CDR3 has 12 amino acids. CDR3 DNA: TGTGCCAGCAGCCCCACTGGGGGCGAGCAGTTCTTC. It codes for CASSPTGGEQFF.

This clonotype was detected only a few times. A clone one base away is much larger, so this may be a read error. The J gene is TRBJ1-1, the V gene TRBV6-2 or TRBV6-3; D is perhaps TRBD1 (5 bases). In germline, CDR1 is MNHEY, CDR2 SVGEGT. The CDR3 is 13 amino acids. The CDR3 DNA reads TGTGCGACCAAGGAGGGGTCAGGGACTGAAGCTTTCTTT. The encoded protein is CATKEGSGTEAFF.

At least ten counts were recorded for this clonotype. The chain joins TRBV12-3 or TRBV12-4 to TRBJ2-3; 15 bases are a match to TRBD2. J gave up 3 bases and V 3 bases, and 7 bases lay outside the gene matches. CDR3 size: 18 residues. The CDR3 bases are TGTGCCAGCAGTTTCAGGACTAGCGGGAGGGCCAGAACAGATACGCAGTATTTT. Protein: CASSFRTSGRARTDTQYF.

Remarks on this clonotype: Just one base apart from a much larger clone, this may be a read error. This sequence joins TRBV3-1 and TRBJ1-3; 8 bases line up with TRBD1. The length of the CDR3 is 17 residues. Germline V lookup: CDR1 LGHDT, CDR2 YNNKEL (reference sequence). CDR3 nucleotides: TGTGCCAGCTCACCCCAGGGACAGGCGACTTCTGGAAACACCATATGTTTT. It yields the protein CASSPQGQATSGNTICF.

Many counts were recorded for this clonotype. Written as DNA, the CDR3 is TGTGCCAGCAGCCAGGAGGCCTCTTCCCCGGGCTACACCTTC. It yields the protein CASSQEASSPGYTF. The chain is built from TRBV4-2 and TRBJ1-2; D is unresolved. Per germline, CDR1 LGHNA and CDR2 YNFKEQ. The length of the CDR3 is 14 residues. The ends were cut back, 3 bases at V and 8 bases at J, with 16 bases in the middle.

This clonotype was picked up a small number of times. This CDR3 reads CSARVLEPEVDQPQHF. In DNA, the CDR3 is TGCAGTGCTAGAGTATTAGAGCCCGAGGTGGATCAGCCCCAGCATTTT. The chain links TRBV20-1 to TRBJ1-5; D unresolved. This CDR3 contains 16 residues. The ends were cut back, 1 base at V and 5 bases at J, with 18 bases in the middle. Germline V gives CDR1 DFQATT, CDR2 SNEGSKA (reference sequence).